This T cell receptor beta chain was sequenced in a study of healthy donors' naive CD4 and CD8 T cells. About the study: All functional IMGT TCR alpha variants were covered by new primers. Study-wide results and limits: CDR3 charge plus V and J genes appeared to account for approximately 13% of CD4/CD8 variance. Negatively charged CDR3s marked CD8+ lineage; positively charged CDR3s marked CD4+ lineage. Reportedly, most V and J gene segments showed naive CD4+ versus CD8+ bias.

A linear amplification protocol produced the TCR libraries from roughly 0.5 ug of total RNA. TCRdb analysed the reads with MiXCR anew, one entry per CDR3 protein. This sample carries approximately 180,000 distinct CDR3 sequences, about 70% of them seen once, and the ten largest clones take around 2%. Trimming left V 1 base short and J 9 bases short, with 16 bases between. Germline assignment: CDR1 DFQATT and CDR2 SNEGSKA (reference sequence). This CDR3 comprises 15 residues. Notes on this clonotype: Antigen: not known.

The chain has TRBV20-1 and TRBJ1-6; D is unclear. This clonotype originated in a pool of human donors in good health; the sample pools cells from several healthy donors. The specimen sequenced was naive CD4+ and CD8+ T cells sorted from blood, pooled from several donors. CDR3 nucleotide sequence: TGCAGTGCTAGAGTACCCTCACTCTCTGGTTCACCCCTCCACTTT. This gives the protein CSARVPSLSGSPLHF.